This T cell receptor beta chain was identified in a study of cytomegalovirus exposure and HLA in healthy donors. Whole-study results and caveats: Three chains linked to CMV were shown in vitro to be specific for CMV antigens. A further, later analysis showed that HLA-associated TCR beta chains (compared with equally common others) were more clonally expanded. Researchers reportedly found TCR beta sequences accurately predicted most subjects' HLA-A and HLA-B alleles. Roughly uniform sequencing depth across donors was assumed, possibly incorrectly.

This clone turned up a few times. Its antigen is unidentified. The germline V gene has CDR1 SGHTA and CDR2 FQGNSA. V was clipped by 0 bases and J by 4 bases, with 11 bases between them. This CDR3 is 15 amino acids long. PCR involved 60 Vbeta and 13 Jbeta primers. The method was immunoSEQ multiplex PCR; TCRdb's version includes in-frame clones alone and lacks a portion of them. In the table there are 150,000 to 200,000 clones, roughly four fifths of which are singletons. The specimen was PBMCs. The chain uses TRBV7-2 and TRBJ2-3, with a possible D match to TRBD1 (6 bases). The receptor comes from a man in his fifties in good health and CMV-seropositive. The CDR3, as DNA: TGTGCCAGCAGCTTAGCGGGGGCTGGGGCAGATACGCAGTATTTT. Protein: CASSLAGAGADTQYF.